The sequence of this TCR beta chain was determined in a study of metastatic and nonmetastatic thyroid tumors. Study background: Across blood and tumor or nodule tissue, repertoires from malignant and benign thyroid patients were compared with one another.

MiXCR was used by TCRdb to re-call the PCR reads. The table lists about 24,000 clones, approximately 20% of them singletons. Judged by abundance, this clone is medium-sized. The antigen remains undetermined. Overall study results and limits: The reported finding was significantly higher TCR beta diversity in malignant thyroid tumors relative to benign nodules, in blood and tumor.

All patients were treatment-naive before thyroid surgery. The source of this sequence is a female donor with papillary thyroid cancer or a benign thyroid nodule (not recorded which). Some clones in this sample may be carry-over from other donors' samples. Sequencing was carried out using blood.

CDR3 bases: TGTGCCATCAGTGGGGGACAGGGATTAGAATACGAGCAGTACTTC. This gives the protein CAISGGQGLEYEQYF. The chain couples TRBV10-3 to TRBJ2-7; 9 bases map to TRBD1. Germline CDR1 ENHRY, CDR2 SYGVKD. The CDR3 runs to 15 residues. J lost 4 bases, V lost 4 bases, and 8 bases had no gene match.